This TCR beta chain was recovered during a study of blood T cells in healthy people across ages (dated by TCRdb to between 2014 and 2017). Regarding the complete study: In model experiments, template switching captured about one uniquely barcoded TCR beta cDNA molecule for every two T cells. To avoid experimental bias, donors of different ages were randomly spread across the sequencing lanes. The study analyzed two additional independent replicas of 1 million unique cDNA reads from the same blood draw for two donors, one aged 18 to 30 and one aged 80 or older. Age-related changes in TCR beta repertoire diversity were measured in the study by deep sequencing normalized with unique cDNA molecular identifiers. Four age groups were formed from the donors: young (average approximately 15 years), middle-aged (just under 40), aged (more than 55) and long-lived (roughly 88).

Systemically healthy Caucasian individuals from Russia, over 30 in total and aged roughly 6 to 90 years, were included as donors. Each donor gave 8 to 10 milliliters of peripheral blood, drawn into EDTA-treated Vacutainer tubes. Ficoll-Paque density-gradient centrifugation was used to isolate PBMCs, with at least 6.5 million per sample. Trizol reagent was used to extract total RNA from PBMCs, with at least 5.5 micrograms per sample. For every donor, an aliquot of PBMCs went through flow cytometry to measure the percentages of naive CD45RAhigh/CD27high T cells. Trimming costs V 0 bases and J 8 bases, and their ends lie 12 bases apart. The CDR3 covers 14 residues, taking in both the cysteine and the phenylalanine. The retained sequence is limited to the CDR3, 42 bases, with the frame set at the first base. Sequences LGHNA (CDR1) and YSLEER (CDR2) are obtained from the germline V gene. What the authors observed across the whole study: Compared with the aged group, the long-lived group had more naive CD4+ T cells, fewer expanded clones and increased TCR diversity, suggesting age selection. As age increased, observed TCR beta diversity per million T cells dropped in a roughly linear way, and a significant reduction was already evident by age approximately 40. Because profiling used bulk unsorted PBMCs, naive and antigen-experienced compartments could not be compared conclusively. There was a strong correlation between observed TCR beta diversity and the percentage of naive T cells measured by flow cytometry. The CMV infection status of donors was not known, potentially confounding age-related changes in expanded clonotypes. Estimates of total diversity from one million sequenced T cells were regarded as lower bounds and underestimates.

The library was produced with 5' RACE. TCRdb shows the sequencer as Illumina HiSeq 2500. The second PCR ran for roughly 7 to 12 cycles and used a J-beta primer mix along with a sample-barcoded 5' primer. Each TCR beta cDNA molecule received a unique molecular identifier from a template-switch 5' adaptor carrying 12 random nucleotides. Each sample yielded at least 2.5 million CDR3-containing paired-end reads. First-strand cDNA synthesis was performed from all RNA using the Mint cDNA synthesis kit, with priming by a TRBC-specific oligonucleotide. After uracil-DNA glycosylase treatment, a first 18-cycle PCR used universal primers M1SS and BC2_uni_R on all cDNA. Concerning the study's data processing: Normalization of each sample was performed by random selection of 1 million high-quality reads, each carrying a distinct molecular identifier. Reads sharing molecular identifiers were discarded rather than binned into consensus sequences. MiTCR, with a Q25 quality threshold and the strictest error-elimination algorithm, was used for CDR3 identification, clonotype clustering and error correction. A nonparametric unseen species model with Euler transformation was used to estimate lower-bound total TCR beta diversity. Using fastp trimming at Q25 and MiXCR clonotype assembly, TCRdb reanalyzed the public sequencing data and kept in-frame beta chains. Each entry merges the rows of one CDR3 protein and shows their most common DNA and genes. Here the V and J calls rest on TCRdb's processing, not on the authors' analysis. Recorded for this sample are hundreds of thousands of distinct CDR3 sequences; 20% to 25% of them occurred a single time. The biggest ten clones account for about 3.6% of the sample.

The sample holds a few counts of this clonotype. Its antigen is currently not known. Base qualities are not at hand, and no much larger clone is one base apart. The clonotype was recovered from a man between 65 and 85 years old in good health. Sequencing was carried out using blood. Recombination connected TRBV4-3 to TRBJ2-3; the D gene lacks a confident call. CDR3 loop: CASSQDLVSTTQYF. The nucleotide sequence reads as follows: TGCGCCAGCAGCCAAGATTTAGTGTCTACTACGCAGTATTTT.